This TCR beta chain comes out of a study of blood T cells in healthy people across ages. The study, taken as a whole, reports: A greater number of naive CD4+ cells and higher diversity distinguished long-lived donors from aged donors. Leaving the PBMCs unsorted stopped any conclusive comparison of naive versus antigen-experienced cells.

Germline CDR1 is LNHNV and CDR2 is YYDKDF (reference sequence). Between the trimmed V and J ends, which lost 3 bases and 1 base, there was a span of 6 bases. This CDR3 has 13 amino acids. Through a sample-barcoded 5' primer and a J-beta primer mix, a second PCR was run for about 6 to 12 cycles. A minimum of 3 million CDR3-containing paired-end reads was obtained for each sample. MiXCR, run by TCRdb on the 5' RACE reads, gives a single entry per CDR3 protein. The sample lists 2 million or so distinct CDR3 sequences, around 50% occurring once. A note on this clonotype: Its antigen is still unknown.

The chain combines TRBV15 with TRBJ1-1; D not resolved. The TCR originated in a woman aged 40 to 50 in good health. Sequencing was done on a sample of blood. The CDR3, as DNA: TGTGCCACCAGCAGGGACTCGAACACTGAAGCTTTCTTT. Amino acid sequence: CATSRDSNTEAFF.